The present entry profiles one T cell receptor beta chain with its context. Its cognate antigen is unknown. The assay was immunoSEQ multiplex PCR, and TCRdb's table has in-frame clones only and misses some. The table includes approximately 90,000 clones, 70% to 90% detected once. Trimming cost V 5 bases and J 5 bases; bases outside gene matches: 9. The CDR3 runs 15 residues. Germline V gives CDR1 LNHDA, CDR2 SQIVND (reference sequence). The sample originates from a study of OX40 agonist ivuxolimab in advanced cancers. Study information: Patients in the trial were receiving intravenous ivuxolimab every 2 weeks, at doses of 0.01 to 10 mg/kg. At 65% to 90% male, the cohort had a mean age of approximately 64 years, ranging from roughly 23 to 80. Study-level results: Which antigen the expanded peripheral T cells recognized is unknown.

This receptor was obtained from an adult with an advanced solid tumor such as melanoma, head and neck, liver or kidney cancer. The chain employs TRBV19 and TRBJ2-3; 8 bases are a match to TRBD1. Sample: CD4+ or CD8+ T cells sorted from blood, taken in a trial of the OX40 agonist ivuxolimab. The CDR3 here is CASSPRTGLKDTQYF. DNA for the CDR3: TGTGCCAGTAGTCCCCGGACAGGGTTGAAAGATACGCAGTATTTT.